Listed here are 26 T cell receptor beta chains from one sample, sequenced in a study of neoadjuvant nivolumab and ipilimumab in lung cancer (dated by TCRdb to between 2020 and 2021). The library was made by the immunoSEQ multiplex PCR assay. The table was pulled from immuneACCESS by TCRdb, which kept in-frame rearrangements only. Such tables lose some clones; where checked, under half of the loss comes from unresolved V genes, and the rest has no known cause. The sample table contains around 20,000 clones; only one count was recorded for around 76% of them. In total, the top ten clones hold 6.5% to 9% of the sample. The meaning of the sample's time point label: at surgical resection after neoadjuvant nivolumab +/- ipilimumab. The source was tumor tissue, collected after neoadjuvant nivolumab, alone or with ipilimumab, at or shortly before surgery. Receptors were obtained from an adult with non-small cell lung cancer.

The genes are TRBV6-1 and TRBJ1-1, with TRBD1 as a possible D gene (6 bases). Trimming took off 5 bases at V and 11 bases at J, with 18 bases between the two ends. Germline assignment: CDR1 MNHNS and CDR2 SASEGT. This CDR3 contains 13 residues. CDR3 nucleotides: TGTGCCAGCAGTCCACAGGGCGCTGACCGGGCTTTCTTT. Protein: CASSPQGADRAFF.

The chain uses TRBV30 and TRBJ2-2, with a tentative D call TRBD2 (6 bases). The V gene lost 4 bases and the J gene lost 5 bases, with 17 bases spanning the gap. Germline V gene data show CDR1 as GTSNPN and CDR2 as SVGIG (reference sequence). This CDR3 spans 15 amino acids. The chain's CDR3 is CAWIPSGSWTGELFF. The CDR3 DNA sequence: TGTGCCTGGATTCCTTCCGGGAGTTGGACCGGGGAGCTGTTTTTT.

The V and J genes are TRBV4-1 and TRBJ1-2; D remains ambiguous. V lost 3 bases and J lost 5, with 7 bases in between. Per the germline V gene, CDR1 is MGHRA and CDR2 is YSYEKL. The CDR3 sequence is 12 residues long. The CDR3 DNA sequence: TGCGCCAGCAGCCAGACGGGGTATGGCTACACCTTC. Its translation: CASSQTGYGYTF.

The CDR3 spells CASSRTGGNTEAFF. CDR3 DNA sequence: TGTGCCAGCAGCAGGACAGGGGGTAACACTGAAGCTTTCTTT. This chain uses TRBV6-5 with TRBJ1-1; TRBD1 agrees at 10 bases. CDR1 and CDR2 from the germline V gene are MNHEY and SVGAGI. The J segment lost 2 bases and the V segment lost 6 bases, leaving 3 bases of the junction unmatched. The CDR3 contains 14 residues.

This chain uses TRBV7-3 with TRBJ1-1; 7 positions agree with TRBD1. Germline V gives CDR1 SGHTA, CDR2 FQGTGA. With 5 bases clipped from V and 2 bases from J, the junction kept 8 bases outside the gene matches. CDR3 length equals 15 residues. This chain's CDR3 is CASSPEDRLNTEAFF. CDR3 sequence (DNA): TGTGCCAGCAGCCCAGAGGACAGGCTTAACACTGAAGCTTTCTTT. Together with reference TRBV7-3 and TRBJ1-1, the CDR3 gives the full variable domain: GAGVSQTPSNKVTEKGKYVELRCDPISGHTALYWYRQSLGQGPEFLIYFQGTGAADDSGLPNDRFFAVRPEGSVSTLKIQRTERGDSAVYLCASSPEDRLNTEAFFGQGTRLTVV.

V and J are TRBV4-2 and TRBJ2-7; TRBD1 aligns across 7 bases. Germline CDR1 and CDR2: LGHNA and YNFKEQ. The trim removed 4 bases at V and 3 bases at J, leaving 3 bases unmatched. CDR3 length: 13 amino acids. The CDR3 spells CASSPGQFYEQYF. CDR3 bases: TGTGCCAGCAGCCCGGGACAGTTCTACGAGCAGTACTTC.

This chain links TRBV7-8 with TRBJ1-5; 7 positions match TRBD1. Germline assignment: CDR1 SGHVS and CDR2 FQNEAQ. Trimming removed 4 bases from V and 0 bases from J; junction bases left unmatched: 12. CDR3 length: 18 residues. Here the CDR3 reads CASSSATQGGFSNQPQHF. The CDR3 nucleotides are TGTGCCAGCAGCTCCGCGACTCAGGGGGGCTTTAGCAATCAGCCCCAGCATTTT.

The chain couples TRBV5-1 to TRBJ1-1; the D gene is possibly TRBD1 (5 bases). The CDR3 length is 16 residues. Trimming took off 0 bases at V and 0 bases at J, with 12 bases between the two ends. CDR1 is SGHRS, CDR2 YFSETQ, per germline. Here the CDR3 DNA reads TGCGCCAGCAGCTTGGGACAGAACTTGATGAACACTGAAGCTTTCTTT. Protein sequence: CASSLGQNLMNTEAFF.

The chain employs TRBV27 and TRBJ1-5; D gene ambiguous. V was trimmed by 6 bases and J by 0 bases, leaving 12 bases between them. The CDR3 runs 15 residues. CDR1 MNHEY and CDR2 SMNVEV come from the germline V gene (reference sequence). The CDR3 sequence: CASSRTAYSNQPQHF. The CDR3 DNA is TGTGCCAGCAGCCGCACAGCTTATAGCAATCAGCCCCAGCATTTT.

The CDR3, as DNA: TGTGCCAGCAGCTTCTCCGATGAGCAGTTCTTC. Translated: CASSFSDEQFF. The J gene is TRBJ2-1, the V gene TRBV9, with D unresolved. The CDR3 runs 11 residues. The germline CDR1 and CDR2 sequences are SGDLS and YYNGEE. The V end was cut by 4 bases, the J end by 8 bases, with 7 bases between. Filled out from reference TRBV9 and TRBJ2-1, the complete variable domain reads DSGVTQTPKHLITATGQRVTLRCSPRSGDLSVYWYQQSLDQGLQFLIQYYNGEERAKGNILERFSAQQFPDLHSELNLSSLELGDSALYFCASSFSDEQFFGPGTRLTVL.

This sequence joins TRBV4-1 and TRBJ2-1; D not resolved. This CDR3 is built from 17 residues. From germline, CDR1 is MGHRA and CDR2 YSYEKL. V lost 2 bases to trimming and J lost 3 bases, with 17 bases between them. DNA for the CDR3: TGCGCCAGCAGCCAAAGGATGGGTGGTTCCCTCTACAATGAGCAGTTCTTC. It encodes CASSQRMGGSLYNEQFF.

The chain employs TRBV5-1 and TRBJ2-7, with D unclear. Germline lookup yields CDR1 SGHRS and CDR2 YFSETQ. Trimming cost V 0 bases and J 3 bases, with 10 bases left between them. The CDR3 has 14 amino acids. The CDR3 bases are TGCGCCAGCAGCTTGGTCCCCCAGGACTACGAGCAGTACTTC. This gives the protein CASSLVPQDYEQYF.

This chain connects TRBV2 to TRBJ2-1; 11 bases line up with TRBD2. This CDR3 has 15 residues. Germline CDR1 reads SNHLY; CDR2 reads FYNNEI. V lost 5 bases to trimming and J lost 5 bases; unmatched junction nucleotides: 5. CDR3 protein: CASSPILAGDNEQFF. In DNA, the CDR3 is TGTGCCAGCAGTCCGATACTAGCGGGAGACAATGAGCAGTTCTTC.

This rearrangement joins TRBV9 to TRBJ1-3, with D possibly being TRBD1 (5 bases). The ends were cut back, 7 bases at V and 0 bases at J, with 17 bases in the middle. This CDR3 has 16 residues. The V gene's germline CDR1 is SGDLS and CDR2 YYNGEE. The CDR3 spells CASDGNPGLSGNTIYF. CDR3 nucleotides: TGTGCCAGCGATGGAAACCCGGGGCTCTCTGGAAACACCATATATTTT.

The gene calls are TRBV25-1 and TRBJ2-7; 7 bases fit TRBD1. V gave up 1 base and J gave up 3 bases; unmatched junction bases: 3. CDR3 size: 14 residues. CDR1 and CDR2 (germline): MGHDK, SYGVNS. The CDR3 region has the DNA TGTGCCAGCAGTGAATCAGGGGGTATCTACGAGCAGTACTTC. It translates to CASSESGGIYEQYF.

This rearrangement joins TRBV5-6 to TRBJ2-2; 9 nucleotides match TRBD1. In germline, CDR1 is SGHDT, CDR2 YYEEEE. The CDR3 covers 15 residues. J lost 7 bases, V lost 4 bases, and 8 bases had no gene match. This chain's CDR3 is CASSPTGGVGGELFF. CDR3 bases: TGTGCCAGCAGCCCGACAGGGGGTGTGGGCGGGGAGCTGTTTTTT. Full variable domain (outside the CDR3, taken from reference TRBV5-6 and TRBJ2-2): DAGVTQSPTHLIKTRGQQVTLRCSPKSGHDTVSWYQQALGQGPQFIFQYYEEEERQRGNFPDRFSGHQFPNYSSELNVNALLLGDSALYLCASSPTGGVGGELFFGEGSRLTVL.

This clone was detected once. This rearrangement joins TRBV19 to TRBJ2-3; TRBD1 is a possible D gene (5 bases). Germline CDR1 and CDR2: LNHDA and SQIVND (reference sequence). The CDR3 extends over 14 amino acids. V lost 6 bases and J lost 0, with 10 bases in between. The CDR3 DNA is TGTGCCAGTAGCCCAGGACATAGCACAGATACGCAGTATTTT. This translates into CASSPGHSTDTQYF.

The chain links TRBV9 to TRBJ2-7; TRBD1 matches at 9 bases. CDR1 SGDLS and CDR2 YYNGEE come from the germline V gene. V was clipped by 4 bases and J by 6 bases; unmatched bases: 8. CDR3 length: 14 amino acids. CDR3: CASSPGTGIGEQYF. For the CDR3, the DNA is TGTGCCAGCAGCCCCGGGACAGGGATCGGCGAGCAGTACTTC. Complete variable domain (other parts from reference TRBV9 and TRBJ2-7): DSGVTQTPKHLITATGQRVTLRCSPRSGDLSVYWYQQSLDQGLQFLIQYYNGEERAKGNILERFSAQQFPDLHSELNLSSLELGDSALYFCASSPGTGIGEQYFGPGTRLTVT.

This clone was counted between two and nine times. The gene calls are TRBV5-5 and TRBJ2-3, with 9 bases matching TRBD1. The CDR3 is 15 amino acids. Losses at the gene ends were 3 bases for V and 7 bases for J; bases not matched to a gene: 9. The germline CDR1 and CDR2 sequences are SGHKS and YYEKEE (reference sequence). CDR3 sequence reads: CASSSGTGLLYTQYF. DNA of the CDR3: TGTGCCAGCAGCTCCGGGACAGGGCTTTTGTATACGCAGTATTTT.

The V gene is TRBV5-6, the J gene TRBJ2-1, with 7 bases matching TRBD2. The CDR3 length is 14 residues. After removal of 3 bases from V and 8 bases from J, the junction contained 8 bases not matched to a gene. Germline V gene data show CDR1 as SGHDT and CDR2 as YYEEEE. CDR3 residues: CASSSLAVKDEQFF. As DNA, the CDR3 is TGTGCCAGCAGCTCTCTAGCGGTTAAGGATGAGCAGTTCTTC.

V gene TRBV18 combines with J gene TRBJ2-2; D remains ambiguous. The CDR3 consists of 15 residues. The V and J ends lost 1 base and 1 base respectively, with 7 bases between them. The V gene's germline CDR1 is KGHSH and CDR2 LQKENI. The CDR3, as DNA: TGTGCCAGCTCACCACAGGGTGTGAACACCGGGGAGCTGTTTTTT. This codes for CASSPQGVNTGELFF.

The chain recombines TRBV18 with TRBJ1-1, with D possibly being TRBD1 (5 bases). The CDR3 is 16 amino acids. V was pared by 2 bases and J by 5 bases, with 18 bases between. Germline V CDR1 and CDR2: KGHSH, LQKENI. In DNA, the CDR3 is TGTGCCAGCTCACCAGGAGGGGAAAGCGGACGGACTGAAGCTTTCTTT. Protein sequence: CASSPGGESGRTEAFF.

The V gene is TRBV10-2, the J gene TRBJ2-4; no definite D call. Germline V gene lookup returns CDR1 WSHSY and CDR2 SAAADI. This CDR3 is 14 amino acids long. V lost 2 bases to trimming and J lost 0 bases, with 5 bases between them. Written as DNA, the CDR3 is TGCGCCAGCAGTGAGGACCTAGCCAAAAACATTCAGTACTTC. It encodes CASSEDLAKNIQYF.

The CDR3 is CSVEVGVYEQYF. Written as DNA, the CDR3 is TGCAGCGTTGAAGTGGGGGTGTACGAGCAGTACTTC. This chain connects TRBV29-1 to TRBJ2-7, with D possibly being TRBD1 or TRBD2 (5 bases each). Germline-derived CDR1 and CDR2 are SQVTM and ANQGSEA. The CDR3 is 12 amino acids. With 1 base removed from V and 4 bases from J, the gap between germline ends came to 8 bases.

The chain is built from TRBV7-2 and TRBJ2-3; tentatively, D is TRBD2 (5 bases). Germline V CDR1 and CDR2: SGHTA, FQGNSA. The CDR3 runs to 16 residues. V was cut by 1 base and J by 4 bases, with 15 bases left in between. The CDR3 sequence is CASSLEAGHGADTQYF. The CDR3 DNA sequence: TGTGCCAGCAGCTTAGAGGCGGGCCATGGGGCAGATACGCAGTATTTT.

CDR3 nucleotides: TGTGCCAGCTCGCTTACGGGACAGAAAGGTTACGAGCAGTACTTC. Translating gives CASSLTGQKGYEQYF. The chain uses TRBV18 and TRBJ2-7; 7 bases are a match to TRBD1. The CDR3 extends over 15 amino acids. The J segment lost 4 bases and the V segment lost 6 bases, leaving 12 bases of the junction unmatched. Germline V gives CDR1 KGHSH, CDR2 LQKENI.